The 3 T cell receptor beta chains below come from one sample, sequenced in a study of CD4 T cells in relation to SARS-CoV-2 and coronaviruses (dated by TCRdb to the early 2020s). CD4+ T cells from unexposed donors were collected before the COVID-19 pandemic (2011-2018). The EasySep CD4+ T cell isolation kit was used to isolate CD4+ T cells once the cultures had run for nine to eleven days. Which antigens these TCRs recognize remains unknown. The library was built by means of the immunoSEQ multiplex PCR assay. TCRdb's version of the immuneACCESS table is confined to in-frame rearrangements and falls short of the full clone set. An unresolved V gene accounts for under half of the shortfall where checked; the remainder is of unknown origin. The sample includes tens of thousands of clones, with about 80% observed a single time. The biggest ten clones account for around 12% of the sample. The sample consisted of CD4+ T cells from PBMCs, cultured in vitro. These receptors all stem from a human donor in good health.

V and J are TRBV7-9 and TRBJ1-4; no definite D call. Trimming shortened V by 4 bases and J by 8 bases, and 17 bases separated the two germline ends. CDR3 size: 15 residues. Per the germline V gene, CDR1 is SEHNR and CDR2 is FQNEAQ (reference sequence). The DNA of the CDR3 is TGTGCCAGCAGCTCAGAGGCCCCGGGTAGGGAAAAACTGTTTTTT. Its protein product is CASSSEAPGREKLFF.

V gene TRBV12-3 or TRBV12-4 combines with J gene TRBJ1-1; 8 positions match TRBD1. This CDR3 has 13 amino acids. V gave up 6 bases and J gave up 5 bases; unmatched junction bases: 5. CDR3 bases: TGTGCCAGCAGCCTCAGGGGGCGAACTGAAGCTTTCTTT. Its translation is CASSLRGRTEAFF.

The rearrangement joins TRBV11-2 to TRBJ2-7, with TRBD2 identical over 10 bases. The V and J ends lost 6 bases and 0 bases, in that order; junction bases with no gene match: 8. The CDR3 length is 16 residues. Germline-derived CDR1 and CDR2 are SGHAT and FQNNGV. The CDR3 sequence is CASRPGLAMGSYEQYF. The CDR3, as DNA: TGTGCCAGCAGGCCGGGACTAGCGATGGGCTCCTACGAGCAGTACTTC.